The entry below describes one T cell receptor (beta chain). The CDR3 has 14 amino acids. With V trimmed by 8 bases and J by 3 bases, 5 bases remained unmatched. Looked up from germline, CDR1 is MGHDK and CDR2 is SYGVNS. The record originates from a study of T cell changes during pregnancy in multiple sclerosis. Generated by immunoSEQ multiplex PCR, the TCRdb table keeps only in-frame clones and is missing some. Here the sample spans approximately 9,000 clones, nearly 85% being singletons. The genes are TRBV25-1 and TRBJ1-4; 8 nucleotides line up with TRBD1. The receptor was isolated from a female donor in good health, enrolled as a control in a pregnancy study. The input for sequencing was CD8+ T cells from peripheral blood mononuclear cells, taken in the third trimester of pregnancy. CDR3 region: CASGTGGPNEKLFF. The CDR3 DNA reads as TGTGCCAGCGGCACAGGGGGACCTAATGAAAAACTGTTTTTT.